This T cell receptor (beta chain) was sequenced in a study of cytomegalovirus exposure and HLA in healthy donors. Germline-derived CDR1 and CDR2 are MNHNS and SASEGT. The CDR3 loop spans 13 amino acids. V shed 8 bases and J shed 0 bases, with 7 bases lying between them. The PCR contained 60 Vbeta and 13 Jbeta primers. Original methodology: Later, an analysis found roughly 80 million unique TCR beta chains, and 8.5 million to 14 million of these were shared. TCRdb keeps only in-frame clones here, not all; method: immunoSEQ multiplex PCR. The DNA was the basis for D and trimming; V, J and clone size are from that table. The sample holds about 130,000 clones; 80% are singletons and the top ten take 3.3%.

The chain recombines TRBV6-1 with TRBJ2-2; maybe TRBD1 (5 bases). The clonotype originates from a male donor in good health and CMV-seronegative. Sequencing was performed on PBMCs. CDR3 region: CASPTANTGELFF. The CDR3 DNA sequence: TGTGCCAGCCCGACAGCGAACACCGGGGAGCTGTTTTTT.